This record covers a single T cell receptor beta chain. The data are from a study of blood T cell repertoires in COVID-19. Germline V gene data show CDR1 as SGDLS and CDR2 as YYNGEE. The V end lost 0 bases, the J end lost 5 bases, and 12 bases lay between the germline ends. The CDR3 extends over 15 amino acids. TCRdb's copy holds only in-frame clones and misses some; the assay was immunoSEQ multiplex PCR. The data contain about 190,000 clones, over 75% of them singletons. Sequenced: peripheral blood. The V and J genes are TRBV9 and TRBJ2-4, with TRBD2 as a possible D gene (6 bases). The TCR comes from a woman between 45 and 60 years old with acute or convalescent COVID-19. In DNA form, the CDR3 reads TGTGCCAGCAGCGTAGCCGGGACTGCCCAAAACATTCAGTACTTC. Translation gives CASSVAGTAQNIQYF.